This entry features one T cell receptor beta chain sequence. Germline CDR1 is SNHLY and CDR2 is FYNNEI. Trimming at V came to 2 bases and at J to 2 bases, leaving 3 bases not matched to a gene. The CDR3 covers 15 residues. The entry originates in a study of blood T cell repertoires in COVID-19. Study background: Donors in the United States, Italy and Spain gave samples during acute or convalescent COVID-19. Sources were T cells, B-cell-depleted T cells, or PBMCs; the material itself was cDNA or gDNA.

In the source study's methods: The assay estimated nucleated cells by amplifying reference gene primers. TCRdb's copy holds only in-frame clones and misses some; the assay was immunoSEQ multiplex PCR. That table furnishes V, J and clone size, whereas the DNA furnished D and trimming. The sample consists of over 150,000 clones, 60% to 80% of them appearing once. The specimen was peripheral blood. The chain uses TRBV2 and TRBJ2-3; 8 nucleotides match TRBD2. The origin of this receptor is a woman in her sixties or seventies with acute or convalescent COVID-19. CDR3 sequence reads: CASSETSGYTDTQYF. Here the CDR3 DNA reads TGTGCCAGCAGTGAAACTAGCGGCTACACAGATACGCAGTATTTT.